This entry lists 27 T cell receptor beta chains sequenced from one sample in a study of T cell responses to AZD1222 COVID-19 vaccine. The data were produced by immunoSEQ multiplex PCR, yet TCRdb's version contains in-frame clones alone and is incomplete. The sample holds approximately 80,000 clones, roughly 85% seen once. The sequences come from peripheral blood, collected 28 days after the second AZD1222 dose. All receptors come from an adult who received the AZD1222 COVID-19 vaccine.

The V call is TRBV11-3, the J call TRBJ2-1; 9 nucleotides line up with TRBD1. Germline-derived CDR1 and CDR2 are SGHNT and YENEEA. The CDR3 extends over 17 amino acids. Germline trimming cut 5 bases from V and 7 bases from J; bases unmatched to any gene: 15. In DNA form, the CDR3 reads TGTGCCAGCAGCGCAGCACATGGGACAGGGAAGAAAAATGAGCAGTTCTTC. Amino acid sequence: CASSAAHGTGKKNEQFF.

The chain uses TRBV11-2 and TRBJ2-7, with D unresolved. V gave up 1 base and J gave up 3 bases, with 10 bases separating them. CDR3 size: 14 residues. Germline values: CDR1 SGHAT, CDR2 FQNNGV. The CDR3 nucleotides are TGTGCCAGCAGCTTAGGCAGTAGAATCTACGAGCAGTACTTC. Translation gives CASSLGSRIYEQYF.

The sample holds a few counts of this clone. The V gene is TRBV11-1, the J gene TRBJ2-3, with 14 bases matching TRBD2. Germline lookup yields CDR1 SGHAT and CDR2 FQDESV (reference sequence). The V segment lost 6 bases and the J segment 2 bases; nucleotides outside the gene matches: 4. The CDR3 length is 16 residues. The CDR3 sequence is CASRETSGGATDTQYF. DNA for the CDR3: TGTGCCAGCAGAGAGACTAGCGGGGGGGCCACAGATACGCAGTATTTT.

The CDR3 region has the DNA TGTGCCAGCAGCTACGGACAGCGGACGTACTTC. It yields the protein CASSYGQRTYF. The rearrangement links TRBV5-4 to TRBJ2-7; possible D gene TRBD1, 6 bases. The CDR3 loop spans 11 amino acids. Germline CDR1 SGHNT, CDR2 YYREEE (reference sequence). Trimming took off 3 bases at V and 12 bases at J, with 13 bases between the two ends.

This chain joins TRBV25-1 and TRBJ1-1; D remains unclear. From germline, CDR1 is MGHDK and CDR2 SYGVNS. Trimming cost V 8 bases and J 1 base, with 11 bases left between them. This CDR3 region has 13 residues. The CDR3 sequence is CASGEDGNTEAFF. The CDR3 coding sequence is TGTGCCAGCGGGGAGGACGGGAACACTGAAGCTTTCTTT. The variable domain in full, with the rest retrieved from reference TRBV25-1 and TRBJ1-1, is EADIYQTPRYLVIGTGKKITLECSQTMGHDKMYWYQQDPGMELHLIHYSYGVNSTEKGDLSSESTVSRIRTEHFPLTLESARPSHTSQYLCASGEDGNTEAFFGQGTRLTVV.

This chain joins TRBV5-1 and TRBJ1-2; D remains unclear. Germline CDR1 SGHRS, CDR2 YFSETQ. The CDR3 spans 13 residues. Trimming stripped 0 bases from V and 4 bases from J, with 7 bases between. The CDR3 spells CASSLDGSYGYTF. CDR3 DNA sequence: TGCGCCAGCAGCTTGGACGGATCCTATGGCTACACCTTC.

The count of this clone is one. The chain joins TRBV7-8 to TRBJ2-1, with 15 bases aligning to TRBD2. J gave up 9 bases and V 3 bases, and 12 bases lay outside the gene matches. The CDR3 has 18 amino acids. Germline CDR1 SGHVS, CDR2 FQNEAQ. The chain's CDR3 is CASSFSLGTSGGRVEQFF. As DNA, the CDR3 is TGTGCCAGCAGCTTCTCTCTAGGGACTAGCGGGGGGAGGGTTGAGCAGTTCTTC.

The V gene is TRBV7-6, the J gene TRBJ2-3, with unresolved D. The CDR3 length is 15 residues. From germline, CDR1 is SGHVS and CDR2 FNYEAQ. With 2 bases removed from V and 3 bases from J, the gap between germline ends came to 12 bases. The CDR3 region has the DNA TGTGCCAGCAGCTTATTGGGTACTTGGACAGATACGCAGTATTTT. It specifies CASSLLGTWTDTQYF.

The chain uses TRBV6-5 and TRBJ1-1; TRBD1 might be the D (5 bases). CDR1 MNHEY and CDR2 SVGAGI come from the germline V gene. Trimming stripped 2 bases from V and 4 bases from J, with 11 bases between. The CDR3 consists of 14 residues. CDR3 amino acids: CASSYEYRSTEAFF. The CDR3 DNA sequence: TGTGCCAGCAGTTACGAATACAGGTCCACTGAAGCTTTCTTT.

This clone was counted once. This chain joins TRBV7-3 and TRBJ1-1; D unresolved. The germline gives CDR1 SGHTA, CDR2 FQGTGA. The CDR3 consists of 14 residues. Trimming cost V 3 bases and J 3 bases, with 11 bases left between them. The CDR3, as DNA: TGTGCCAGCAGCTTGACCGCAGGTGACACTGAAGCTTTCTTT. This gives the protein CASSLTAGDTEAFF.

The chain has TRBV6-5 and TRBJ1-5; D is uncertain. CDR1 is MNHEY, CDR2 SVGAGI, per germline. This CDR3 has 15 residues. Trimming removed 3 bases from V and 1 base from J, with 10 bases in between. The CDR3: CASSYFFGSNQPQHF. Written as DNA, the CDR3 is TGTGCCAGCAGTTATTTTTTTGGGAGCAATCAGCCCCAGCATTTT.

The chain recombines TRBV5-4 with TRBJ1-2; D is unclear. The germline CDR1 and CDR2 sequences are SGHNT and YYREEE (reference sequence). The length of the CDR3 is 14 residues. V lost 0 bases, J lost 4 bases, and 10 bases lay in between. CDR3 coding DNA: TGTGCCAGCAGCTTGGGGGGAGCAGGCTATGGCTACACCTTC. It yields the protein CASSLGGAGYGYTF.

The rearrangement uses TRBV21-1 and TRBJ1-5. TRBV21-1 is a known pseudogene. This CDR3 contains 18 residues. The CDR3 spells CASSKGLGHTYSNQPQHF. CDR3 nucleotide sequence: TGTGCCAGCAGCAAAGGACTAGGACATACTTATAGCAATCAGCCCCAGCATTTT.

This chain joins TRBV10-3 and TRBJ1-2; D is unresolved. There are 14 residues in the CDR3. Per germline, CDR1 ENHRY and CDR2 SYGVKD. The V end lost 6 bases, the J end lost 8 bases, and 19 bases lay between the germline ends. As DNA, the CDR3 is TGTGCCATCAGAGACGCGTGGGATGCGGAAGGCTACACCTTC. Encoded protein: CAIRDAWDAEGYTF.

The gene calls are TRBV6-5 and TRBJ1-1; D is uncertain. V was clipped by 10 bases and J by 4 bases, with 19 bases between them. The CDR3 totals 14 residues. Germline CDR1 MNHEY, CDR2 SVGAGI. The CDR3 region has the DNA TGTGCCACTGAAAGACAAGGCGGAGGCACTGAAGCTTTCTTT. It codes for CATERQGGGTEAFF.

This chain connects TRBV19 to TRBJ2-1; D gene ambiguous. Germline loops: CDR1 LNHDA, CDR2 SQIVND (reference sequence). There are 14 residues in the CDR3. V lost 2 bases, J lost 6 bases, and 11 bases lay in between. The CDR3 bases are TGTGCCAGTAGTATAATACTTTCTAGCAATGAGCAGTTCTTC. Translated, it gives CASSIILSSNEQFF.

The CDR3 region is CASTPTGGLTEAFF. In DNA, the CDR3 is TGTGCCAGCACCCCGACAGGGGGCCTCACTGAAGCTTTCTTT. V is TRBV6-6 and J is TRBJ1-1, with 10 bases identical to TRBD1. This CDR3 spans 14 amino acids. V dropped 7 bases and J dropped 4; count of bases not matched to a gene: 6. CDR1 MNHNY and CDR2 SVGAGI come from the germline V gene (reference sequence).

This rearrangement joins TRBV9 to TRBJ1-6; TRBD1 matches 10 bases. The CDR3 loop spans 15 amino acids. Trimming took 0 bases from V and 9 from J; bases not matched to a gene: 3. The germline gives CDR1 SGDLS, CDR2 YYNGEE. The DNA for the CDR3 is TGTGCCAGCAGCGTAGGGGGACAGGGGACTTCACCCCTCCACTTT. It encodes CASSVGGQGTSPLHF.

The chain employs TRBV5-1 and TRBJ1-1, with a possible D match to TRBD1 (6 bases). Trimming removed 0 bases from V and 6 bases from J, with 15 bases in between. This CDR3 spans 15 amino acids. Germline V gene sequence: CDR1 SGHRS, CDR2 YFSETQ. CDR3 DNA sequence: TGCGCCAGCAGCTTGGTTTGGGGCGGACAGTCTGAAGCTTTCTTT. Residues: CASSLVWGGQSEAFF. The complete variable domain, with remaining parts taken from reference TRBV5-1 and TRBJ1-1, reads KAGVTQTPRYLIKTRGQQVTLSCSPISGHRSVSWYQQTPGQGLQFLFEYFSETQRNKGNFPGRFSGRQFSNSRSEMNVSTLELGDSALYLCASSLVWGGQSEAFFGQGTRLTVV.

V and J are TRBV7-2 and TRBJ2-7; D uncertain. This CDR3 has 12 residues. Per the germline V gene, CDR1 is SGHTA and CDR2 is FQGNSA. Between the trimmed V and J ends, which lost 2 bases and 5 bases, there was a span of 7 bases. Here the CDR3 DNA reads TGTGCCAGCAGCTTAATGCGCGACGAGCAGTACTTC. It codes for CASSLMRDEQYF.

This chain joins TRBV6-5 and TRBJ2-7, with D perhaps TRBD1 (6 bases). Per the germline V gene, CDR1 is MNHEY and CDR2 is SVGAGI. V gave up 10 bases and J gave up 2 bases, with 12 bases separating them. The CDR3 covers 12 residues. The CDR3 DNA follows: TGTGCCATTACCCGGGACACCTACGAGCAGTACTTC. This translates into CAITRDTYEQYF.

The rearrangement joins TRBV6-4 to TRBJ2-7; D unclear. This CDR3 contains 12 residues. The germline CDR1 and CDR2 sequences are MRHNA and SNTAGT. Trimming removed 7 bases at V and 0 bases at J, with 7 bases between. CDR3 bases: TGTGCCAGCATAGACTTCTCCTACGAGCAGTACTTC. Translation: CASIDFSYEQYF.

V is TRBV3-1 (or the pseudogene TRBV3-2) and J is TRBJ2-7; the D gene is possibly TRBD1 (5 bases). This CDR3 has 16 residues. V was cut by 1 base and J by 5 bases, with 18 bases left in between. Germline V CDR1 and CDR2: LGHDT, YNNKEL (reference sequence). DNA for the CDR3: TGTGCCAGCAGCCAAGTTTCCGGGCCTGGGGCTGACGAGCAGTACTTC. This codes for CASSQVSGPGADEQYF.

The chain couples TRBV5-4 to TRBJ1-2; D ambiguous. In germline, CDR1 is SGHNT, CDR2 YYREEE (reference sequence). V was pared by 0 bases and J by 4 bases, with 4 bases between. The CDR3 is 12 residues long. CDR3: CASSLGSYGYTF. The CDR3 coding sequence is TGTGCCAGCAGCTTGGGGAGCTATGGCTACACCTTC.

The genes are TRBV6-5 and TRBJ1-1, with TRBD1 identical over 7 bases. J lost 4 bases, V lost 8 bases, and 4 bases had no gene match. Germline V lookup: CDR1 MNHEY, CDR2 SVGAGI. This CDR3 region has 12 residues. CDR3 sequence reads: CASLQGVTEAFF. The CDR3 DNA reads TGTGCCAGCCTTCAGGGGGTCACTGAAGCTTTCTTT.

The chain couples TRBV10-1 to TRBJ1-4; no reliable D call. V dropped 5 bases and J dropped 4 bases, with 8 bases sitting between them. The CDR3 covers 13 residues. Germline CDR1 is WNHNN and CDR2 is SYGVQD (reference sequence). The CDR3 spells CASSRNRNEKLFF. The DNA of the CDR3 is TGCGCCAGCAGTAGGAACCGTAATGAAAAACTGTTTTTT.

The CDR3 coding sequence is TGTGCCACCAGCAGAGATGAAGGTTATGGCTACACCTTC. Residues: CATSRDEGYGYTF. J is TRBJ1-2 and V is TRBV15, with D unclear. V was shortened by 0 bases and J by 5 bases, with 7 bases between the two germline ends. Germline lookup yields CDR1 LNHNV and CDR2 YYDKDF (reference sequence). There are 13 residues in the CDR3.